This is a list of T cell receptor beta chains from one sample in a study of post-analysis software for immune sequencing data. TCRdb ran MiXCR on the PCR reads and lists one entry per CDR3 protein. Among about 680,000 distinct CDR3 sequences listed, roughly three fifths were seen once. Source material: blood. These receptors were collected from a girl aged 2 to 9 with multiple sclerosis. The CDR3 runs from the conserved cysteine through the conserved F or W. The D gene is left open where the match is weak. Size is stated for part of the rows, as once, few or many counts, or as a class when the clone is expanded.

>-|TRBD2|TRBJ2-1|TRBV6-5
CASTTGGRGYNEQFF
TGTGCCAGCACCACGGGGGGACGGGGGTACAATGAGCAGTTCTTC
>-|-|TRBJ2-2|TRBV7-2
CASSLRAGDTGELIF
TGTGCCAGCAGCTTGAGGGCGGGGGACACCGGGGAGCTGATTTTT
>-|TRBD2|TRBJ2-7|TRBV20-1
CSARDRIPASGHSYEQYF
TGCAGTGCTAGAGACCGCATTCCGGCTAGCGGGCACTCCTACGAGCAGTACTTC
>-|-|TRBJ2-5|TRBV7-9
CASINDPGGVGETQYF
TGTGCCAGCATCAACGACCCGGGCGGGGTAGGAGAGACCCAGTACTTC
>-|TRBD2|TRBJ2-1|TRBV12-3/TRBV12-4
CASSPTDGLAGGNEQFF
TGTGCCAGCAGCCCCACCGATGGACTAGCGGGAGGGAATGAGCAGTTCTTC
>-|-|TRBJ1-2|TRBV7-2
CASSLAQGTNYGYTF
TGTGCCAGCAGCTTAGCGCAGGGTACTAACTATGGCTACACCTTC
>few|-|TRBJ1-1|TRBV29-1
CSVGRNTEAFF
TGCAGCGTTGGACGGAACACTGAAGCTTTCTTT
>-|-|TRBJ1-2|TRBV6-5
CASTAREGRPGYTF
TGTGCCAGCACCGCCCGGGAGGGGAGACCTGGCTACACCTTC
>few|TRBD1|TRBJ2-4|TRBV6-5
CASSDRDTKNIQYF
TGTGCCAGCAGTGACAGGGACACCAAAAACATTCAGTACTTC
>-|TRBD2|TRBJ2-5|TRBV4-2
CASSLGTSGGAQETQYF
TGTGCCAGCAGCCTCGGGACTAGCGGGGGGGCCCAAGAGACCCAGTACTTC
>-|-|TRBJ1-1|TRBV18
CASSPPTNTEAFF
TGTGCCAGCTCACCACCAACGAACACTGAAGCTTTCTTT
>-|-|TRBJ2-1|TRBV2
CASVPDMYNEQFF
TGTGCCAGCGTTCCGGACATGTACAATGAGCAGTTCTTC
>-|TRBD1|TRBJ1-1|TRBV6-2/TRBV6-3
CASKATGGNTEAFF
TGTGCCAGCAAGGCGACAGGGGGGAACACTGAAGCTTTCTTT
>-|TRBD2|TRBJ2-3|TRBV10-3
CAAGLAGNTQYF
TGTGCCGCGGGACTAGCGGGGAATACGCAGTATTTT
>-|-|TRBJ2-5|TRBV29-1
CSVQRRSGQGETQYF
TGCAGCGTCCAAAGGCGGTCGGGGCAGGGAGAGACCCAGTACTTC
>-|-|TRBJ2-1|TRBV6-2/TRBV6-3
CASSYGTGIGEQFF
TGTGCCAGCAGTTACGGGACTGGGATTGGAGAGCAGTTCTTC
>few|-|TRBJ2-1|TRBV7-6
CASSSWDFEQFF
TGTGCCAGCAGCTCCTGGGACTTTGAGCAGTTCTTC
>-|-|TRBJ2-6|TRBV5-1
CASSSAGNGANVLTF
TGCGCCAGCAGCTCGGCAGGGAACGGGGCCAACGTCCTGACTTTC
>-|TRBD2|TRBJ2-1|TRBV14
CASSQAGLAAYNEQFF
TGTGCCAGCAGCCAAGCAGGACTAGCGGCTTACAATGAGCAGTTCTTC
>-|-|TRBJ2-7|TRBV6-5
CASSYSTGSGYEQYF
TGTGCCAGCAGTTACTCGACCGGGTCGGGCTACGAGCAGTACTTC
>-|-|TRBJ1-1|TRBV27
CASSRQLSTEAFF
TGTGCCAGCAGTCGACAGTTGAGCACTGAAGCTTTCTTT
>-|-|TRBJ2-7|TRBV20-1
CSAITRSSYEQYF
TGCAGTGCTATCACGAGGAGCTCCTACGAGCAGTACTTC
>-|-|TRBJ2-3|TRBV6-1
CASSEVLDRITDTQYF
TGTGCCAGCAGTGAAGTCCTCGACAGGATCACAGATACGCAGTATTTT
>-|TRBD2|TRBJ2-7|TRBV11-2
CASSSLAGLTYEQYF
TGTGCCAGCAGCTCCTTAGCGGGACTAACCTACGAGCAGTACTTC
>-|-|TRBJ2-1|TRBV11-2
CASSPRPSVDEQFF
TGTGCCAGCAGCCCGCGGCCTAGCGTCGATGAGCAGTTCTTC
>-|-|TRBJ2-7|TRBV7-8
CASSTRDGAYEQYF
TGTGCCAGCAGCACGCGGGACGGAGCCTACGAGCAGTACTTC
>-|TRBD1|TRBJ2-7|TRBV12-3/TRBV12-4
CASSRDRGFAYEQYF
TGTGCCAGCAGTAGGGACAGGGGATTTGCCTACGAGCAGTACTTC
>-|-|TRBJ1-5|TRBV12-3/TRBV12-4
CASSYGYSNQPQHF
TGTGCCAGCAGTTACGGGTATAGCAATCAGCCCCAGCATTTT
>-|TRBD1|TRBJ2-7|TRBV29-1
CSVEGEGQGGSSYEQYF
TGCAGCGTTGAGGGTGAAGGACAGGGGGGGAGCTCCTACGAGCAGTACTTC
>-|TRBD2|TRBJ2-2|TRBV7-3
CASSPEGSGVNTGELFF
TGTGCCAGCAGCCCCGAGGGTAGCGGGGTTAACACCGGGGAGCTGTTTTTT
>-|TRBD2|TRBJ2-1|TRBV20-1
CSARGVSGRIDEQFF
TGCAGTGCCAGAGGGGTAAGCGGGAGGATAGATGAGCAGTTCTTC
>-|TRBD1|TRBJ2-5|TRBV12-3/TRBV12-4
CASRADRDQETQYF
TGTGCCAGCAGAGCCGACAGGGATCAAGAGACCCAGTACTTC
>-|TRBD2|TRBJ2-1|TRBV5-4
CASSLAPSAGGPYNEQFF
TGTGCCAGCAGCTTGGCCCCCTCAGCGGGAGGGCCCTACAATGAGCAGTTCTTC
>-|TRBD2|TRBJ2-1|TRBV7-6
CASSPTEWRTSGSSYNEQFF
TGTGCCAGCAGCCCCACCGAATGGCGGACTAGCGGGAGCTCCTACAATGAGCAGTTCTTC
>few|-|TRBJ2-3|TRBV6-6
CAVRGSTDTQYF
TGTGCCGTCCGGGGGTCCACAGATACGCAGTATTTT
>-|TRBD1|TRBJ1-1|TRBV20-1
CSARDGGQGEAFF
TGCAGTGCTAGAGACGGGGGACAGGGCGAAGCTTTCTTT
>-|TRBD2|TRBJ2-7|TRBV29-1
CSVEWAGTPGLAAYEQYF
TGCAGCGTTGAATGGGCCGGGACACCGGGACTAGCGGCCTACGAGCAGTACTTC
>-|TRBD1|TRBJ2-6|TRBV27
CASRDGTDSGANVLTF
TGTGCCAGCAGGGACGGGACAGACTCTGGGGCCAACGTCCTGACTTTC
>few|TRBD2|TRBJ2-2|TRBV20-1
CSARGSGGADTGELFF
TGCAGTGCTAGAGGTAGCGGGGGGGCCGACACCGGGGAGCTGTTTTTT
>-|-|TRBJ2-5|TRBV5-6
CASSGFDGGETQYF
TGTGCCAGCAGCGGGTTCGATGGGGGGGAGACCCAGTACTTC
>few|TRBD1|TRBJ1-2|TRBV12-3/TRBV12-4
CASSAFDRGMSGYTF
TGTGCCAGCAGCGCCTTTGACAGGGGCATGTCTGGCTACACCTTC
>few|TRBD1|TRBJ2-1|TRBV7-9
CASSSSTGATYNEQFF
TGTGCCAGCAGCTCATCGACAGGGGCTACCTACAATGAGCAGTTCTTC
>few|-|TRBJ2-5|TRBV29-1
CSVDAFQETQYF
TGCAGCGTTGATGCCTTCCAAGAGACCCAGTACTTC